This TCR beta chain stems from a study of T cells expressing NK-cell markers. As the method of synthesis, 5'RACE template switching with UMIs yielded TCR beta cDNA. TCRdb reprocessed the 5' RACE reads, with one entry per CDR3 protein and no DNA. The data show hundreds of thousands of distinct CDR3 sequences, and the top ten clones hold 7.3%. This CDR3 has 17 amino acids. From germline, CDR1 is DFQATT and CDR2 SNEGSKA (reference sequence). Study observations and caveats: Among CD8+ T cells from several donors, dominant NKG2C+ clonotypes accounted for about 1.0-8%. Researchers report these clonotypes also headed the CD3+CD56-NKG2C+ fraction in several donors.

Regarding this clonotype: Its specificity is not known.

The sample comprised blood T cells: a sorted CD56 or NKG2C T cell subset, CD4+ or CD8+ T cells, or bulk PBMC T cells (not recorded which). The TCR comes from a woman between 18 and 69 years old in good health. The V and J genes are TRBV20-1 and TRBJ2-3; TCRdb calls TRBD2, which cannot be checked without DNA. CDR3 in amino acids: CSARELTSGRISDTQYF.